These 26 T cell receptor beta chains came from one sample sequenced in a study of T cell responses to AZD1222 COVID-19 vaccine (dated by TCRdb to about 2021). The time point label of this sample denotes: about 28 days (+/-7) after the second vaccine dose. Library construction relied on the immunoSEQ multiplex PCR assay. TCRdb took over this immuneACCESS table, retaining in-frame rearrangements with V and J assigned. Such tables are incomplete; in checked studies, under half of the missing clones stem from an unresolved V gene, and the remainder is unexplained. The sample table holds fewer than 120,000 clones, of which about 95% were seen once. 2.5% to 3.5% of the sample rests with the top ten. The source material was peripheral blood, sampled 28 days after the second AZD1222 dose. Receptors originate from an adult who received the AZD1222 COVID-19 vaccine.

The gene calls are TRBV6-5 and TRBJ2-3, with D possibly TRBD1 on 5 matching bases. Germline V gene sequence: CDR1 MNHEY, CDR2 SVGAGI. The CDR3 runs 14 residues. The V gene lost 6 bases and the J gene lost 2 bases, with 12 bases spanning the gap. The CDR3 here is CASSLQADTDTQYF. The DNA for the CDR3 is TGTGCCAGCAGCTTACAGGCGGACACAGATACGCAGTATTTT.

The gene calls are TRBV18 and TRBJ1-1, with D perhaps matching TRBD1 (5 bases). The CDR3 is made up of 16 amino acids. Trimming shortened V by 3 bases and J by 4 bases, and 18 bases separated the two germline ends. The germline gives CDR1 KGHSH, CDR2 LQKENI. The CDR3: CASSPDLGRVVTEAFF. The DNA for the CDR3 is TGTGCCAGCTCACCCGACTTGGGCAGGGTCGTCACTGAAGCTTTCTTT.

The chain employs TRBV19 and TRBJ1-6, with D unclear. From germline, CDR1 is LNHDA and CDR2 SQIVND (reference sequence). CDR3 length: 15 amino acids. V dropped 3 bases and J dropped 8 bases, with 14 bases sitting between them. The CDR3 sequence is CASSILQSGDSPLHF. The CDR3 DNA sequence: TGTGCCAGTAGTATTTTACAGTCTGGCGATTCACCCCTCCACTTT.

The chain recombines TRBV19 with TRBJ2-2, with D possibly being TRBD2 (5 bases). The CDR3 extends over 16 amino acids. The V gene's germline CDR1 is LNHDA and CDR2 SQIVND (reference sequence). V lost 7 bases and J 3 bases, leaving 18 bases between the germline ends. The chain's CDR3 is CASKKLSGLDTGELFF. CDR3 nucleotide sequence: TGTGCCAGTAAAAAACTTTCGGGGTTGGACACCGGGGAGCTGTTTTTT.

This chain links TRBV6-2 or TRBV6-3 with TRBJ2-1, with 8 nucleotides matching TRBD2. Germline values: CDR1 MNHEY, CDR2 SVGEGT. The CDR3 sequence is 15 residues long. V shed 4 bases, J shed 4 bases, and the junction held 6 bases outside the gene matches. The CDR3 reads CASSFSGSTYNEQFF. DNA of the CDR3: TGTGCCAGCAGTTTCAGCGGGAGCACATACAATGAGCAGTTCTTC.

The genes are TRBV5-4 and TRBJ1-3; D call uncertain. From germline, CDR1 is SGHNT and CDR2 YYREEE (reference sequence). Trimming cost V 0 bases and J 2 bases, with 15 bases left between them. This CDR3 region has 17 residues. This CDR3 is CASSLGAARSAGNTIYF. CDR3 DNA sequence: TGTGCCAGCAGCTTGGGGGCCGCCAGGTCGGCTGGAAACACCATATATTTT.

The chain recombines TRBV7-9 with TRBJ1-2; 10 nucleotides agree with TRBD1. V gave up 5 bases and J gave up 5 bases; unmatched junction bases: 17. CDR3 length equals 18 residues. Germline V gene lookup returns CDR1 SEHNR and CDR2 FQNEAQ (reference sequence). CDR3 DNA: TGTGCCAGCAGCCCCCGAGGGCAGACAGGGGGCTTGGGATATGGCTACACCTTC. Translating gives CASSPRGQTGGLGYGYTF.

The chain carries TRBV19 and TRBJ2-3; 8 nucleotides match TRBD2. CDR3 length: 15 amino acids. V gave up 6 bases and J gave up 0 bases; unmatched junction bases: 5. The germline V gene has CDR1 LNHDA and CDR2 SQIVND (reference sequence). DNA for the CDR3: TGTGCCAGTAGAGATCCGGGGGGGAGCACAGATACGCAGTATTTT. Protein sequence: CASRDPGGSTDTQYF.

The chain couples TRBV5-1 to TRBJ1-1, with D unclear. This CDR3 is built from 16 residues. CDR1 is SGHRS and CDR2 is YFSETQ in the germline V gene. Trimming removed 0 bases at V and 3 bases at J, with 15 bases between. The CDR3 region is CASSLATVSAHTEAFF. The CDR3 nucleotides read TGCGCCAGCAGCTTGGCTACTGTGTCAGCTCACACTGAAGCTTTCTTT.

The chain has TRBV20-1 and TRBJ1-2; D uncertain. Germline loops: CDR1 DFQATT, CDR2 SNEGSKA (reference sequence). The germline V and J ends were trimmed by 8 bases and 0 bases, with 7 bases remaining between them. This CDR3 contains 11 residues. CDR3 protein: CSNRANYGYTF. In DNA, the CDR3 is TGCAGTAATAGAGCTAACTATGGCTACACCTTC.

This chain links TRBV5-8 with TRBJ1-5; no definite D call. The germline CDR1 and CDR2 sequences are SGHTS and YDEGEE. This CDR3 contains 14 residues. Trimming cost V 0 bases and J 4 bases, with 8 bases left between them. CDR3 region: CASSLVTSNQPQHF. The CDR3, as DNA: TGTGCCAGCAGCTTGGTTACATCGAATCAGCCCCAGCATTTT. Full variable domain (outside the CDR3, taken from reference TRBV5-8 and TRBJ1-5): EAGVTQSPTHLIKTRGQQATLRCSPISGHTSVYWYQQALGLGLQFLLWYDEGEERNRGNFPPRFSGRQFPNYSSELNVNALELEDSALYLCASSLVTSNQPQHFGDGTRLSIL.

The CDR3 sequence: CASSLALSAVGDTQYF. CDR3 sequence (DNA): TGTGCCAGCAGCTTAGCGTTAAGCGCCGTGGGAGATACGCAGTATTTT. The chain recombines TRBV7-9 with TRBJ2-3, with no clear D. V was clipped by 0 bases and J by 5 bases, with 15 bases between them. Germline loops: CDR1 SEHNR, CDR2 FQNEAQ (reference sequence). The CDR3 spans 16 residues.

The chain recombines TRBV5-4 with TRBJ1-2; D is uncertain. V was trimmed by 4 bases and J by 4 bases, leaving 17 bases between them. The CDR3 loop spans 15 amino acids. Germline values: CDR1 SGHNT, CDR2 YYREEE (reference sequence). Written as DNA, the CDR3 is TGTGCCAGCAGCCTTCGGGTCTACGGAAGCTATGGCTACACCTTC. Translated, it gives CASSLRVYGSYGYTF.

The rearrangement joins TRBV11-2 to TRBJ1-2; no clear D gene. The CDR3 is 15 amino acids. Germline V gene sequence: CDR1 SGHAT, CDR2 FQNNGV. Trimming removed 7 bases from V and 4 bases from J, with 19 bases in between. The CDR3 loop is CASKPRTAQTYGYTF. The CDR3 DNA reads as TGTGCCAGCAAACCCCGCACCGCGCAAACCTATGGCTACACCTTC.

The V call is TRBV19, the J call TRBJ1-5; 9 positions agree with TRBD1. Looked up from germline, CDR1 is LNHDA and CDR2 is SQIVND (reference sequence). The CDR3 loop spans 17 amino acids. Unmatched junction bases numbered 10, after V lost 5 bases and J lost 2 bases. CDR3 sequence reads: CASSFNRGRGGNQPQHF. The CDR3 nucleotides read TGTGCCAGTAGTTTCAACAGGGGGCGCGGAGGCAATCAGCCCCAGCATTTT.

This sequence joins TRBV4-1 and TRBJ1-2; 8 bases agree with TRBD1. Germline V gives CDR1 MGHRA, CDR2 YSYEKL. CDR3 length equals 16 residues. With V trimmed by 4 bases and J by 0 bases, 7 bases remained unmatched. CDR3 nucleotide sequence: TGCGCCAGCAGCCCCCCAGGACAGGGAACTAACTATGGCTACACCTTC. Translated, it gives CASSPPGQGTNYGYTF.

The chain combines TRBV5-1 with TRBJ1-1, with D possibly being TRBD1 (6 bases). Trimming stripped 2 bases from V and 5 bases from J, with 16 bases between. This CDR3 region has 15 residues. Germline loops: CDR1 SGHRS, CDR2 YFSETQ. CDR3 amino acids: CASSLGDISGTEAFF. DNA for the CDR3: TGCGCCAGCAGCTTAGGGGACATTTCAGGAACTGAAGCTTTCTTT.

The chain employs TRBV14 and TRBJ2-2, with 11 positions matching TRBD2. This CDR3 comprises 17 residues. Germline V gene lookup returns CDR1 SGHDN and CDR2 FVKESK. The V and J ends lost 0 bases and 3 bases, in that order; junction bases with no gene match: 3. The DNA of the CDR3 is TGTGCCAGCAGCCAAGACGGACTAGCGGGCTACACCGGGGAGCTGTTTTTT. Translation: CASSQDGLAGYTGELFF. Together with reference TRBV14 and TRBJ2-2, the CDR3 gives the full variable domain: EAGVTQFPSHSVIEKGQTVTLRCDPISGHDNLYWYRRVMGKEIKFLLHFVKESKQDESGMPNNRFLAERTGGTYSTLKVQPAELEDSGVYFCASSQDGLAGYTGELFFGEGSRLTVL.

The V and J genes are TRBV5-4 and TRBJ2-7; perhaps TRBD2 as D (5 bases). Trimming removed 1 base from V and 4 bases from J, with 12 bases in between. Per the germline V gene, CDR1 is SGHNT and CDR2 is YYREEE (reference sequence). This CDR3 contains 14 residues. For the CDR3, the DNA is TGTGCCAGCAGCTTGAGTCGGGGATCTTACGAGCAGTACTTC. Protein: CASSLSRGSYEQYF.

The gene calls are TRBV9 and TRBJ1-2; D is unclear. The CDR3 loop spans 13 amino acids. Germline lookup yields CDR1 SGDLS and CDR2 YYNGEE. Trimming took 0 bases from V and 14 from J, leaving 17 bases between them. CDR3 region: CASSVAEMRLGTF. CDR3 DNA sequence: TGTGCCAGCAGCGTAGCTGAAATGAGACTTGGGACCTTC.

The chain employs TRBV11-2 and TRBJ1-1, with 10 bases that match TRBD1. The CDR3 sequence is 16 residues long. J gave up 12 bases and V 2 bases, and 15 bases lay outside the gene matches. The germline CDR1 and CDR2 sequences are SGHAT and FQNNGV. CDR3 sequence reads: CASSLYLGQGVSMSFF. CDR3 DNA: TGTGCCAGCAGCTTATATCTTGGACAGGGGGTCTCGATGTCTTTCTTT. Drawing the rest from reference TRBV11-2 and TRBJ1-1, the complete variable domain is EAGVAQSPRYKIIEKRQSVAFWCNPISGHATLYWYQQILGQGPKLLIQFQNNGVVDDSQLPKDRFSAERLKGVDSTLKIQPAKLEDSAVYLCASSLYLGQGVSMSFFGQGTRLTVV.

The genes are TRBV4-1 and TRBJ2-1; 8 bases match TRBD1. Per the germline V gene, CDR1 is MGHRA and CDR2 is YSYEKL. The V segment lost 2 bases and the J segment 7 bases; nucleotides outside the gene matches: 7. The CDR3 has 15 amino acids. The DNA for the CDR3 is TGCGCCAGCAGCCAACTAACGGGACAGGTGAATGAGCAGTTCTTC. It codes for CASSQLTGQVNEQFF.

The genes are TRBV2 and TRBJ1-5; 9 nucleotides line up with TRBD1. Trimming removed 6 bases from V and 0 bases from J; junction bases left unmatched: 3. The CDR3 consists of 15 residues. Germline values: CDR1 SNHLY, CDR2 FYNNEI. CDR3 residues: CASRDRGDSNQPQHF. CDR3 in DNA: TGTGCCAGCAGAGACAGGGGGGATAGCAATCAGCCCCAGCATTTT.

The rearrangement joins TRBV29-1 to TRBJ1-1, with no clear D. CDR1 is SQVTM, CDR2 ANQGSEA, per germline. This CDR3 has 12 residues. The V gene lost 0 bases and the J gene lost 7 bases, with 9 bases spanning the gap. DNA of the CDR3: TGCAGCGTTGAAGATGTTCGGGATGAAGCTTTCTTT. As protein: CSVEDVRDEAFF.

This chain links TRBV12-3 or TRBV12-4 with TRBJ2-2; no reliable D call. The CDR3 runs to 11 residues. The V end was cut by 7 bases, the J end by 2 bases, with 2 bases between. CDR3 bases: TGTGCCAGCACCAACACCGGGGAGCTGTTTTTT. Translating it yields CASTNTGELFF.

The chain's CDR3 is CATKAGEVSNQPQHF. CDR3 nucleotide sequence: TGTGCCACAAAAGCAGGGGAGGTGAGCAATCAGCCCCAGCATTTT. The J gene is TRBJ1-5, the V gene TRBV10-3, with a tentative D call TRBD1 (6 bases). CDR3 length: 15 amino acids. V lost 10 bases and J 1 base, leaving 17 bases between the germline ends. Germline V CDR1 and CDR2: ENHRY, SYGVKD.